This T cell receptor beta chain appears in the sequencing data of a study of control samples from healthy donors and cancer patients. The germline gives CDR1 LNHDA, CDR2 SQIVND (reference sequence). Trimming removed 3 bases at V and 1 base at J, with 9 bases between. The CDR3 loop spans 14 amino acids. The protocol was immunoSEQ multiplex PCR, while the TCRdb copy is restricted to in-frame clones and leaves out a portion. The sample comprises about 60,000 clones, about nine tenths of which are singletons, and 0.95% to 1.5% rests with the top ten. The chain has TRBV19 and TRBJ1-2; D gene uncertain. This receptor was obtained from a woman aged 45 to 65 with colorectal cancer. Material: PBMCs. The CDR3 spells CASSIGLVNYGYTF. The CDR3 bases are TGTGCCAGTAGTATCGGACTGGTTAACTATGGCTACACCTTC.